A selection of T cell receptor beta chains follows, all from one sample in a study of the immune and genomic landscape of osteosarcoma. Method: immunoSEQ multiplex PCR; TCRdb's copy keeps in-frame clones and lacks some. The sample holds about 2,700 clones, approximately 70% seen once. Material: tumor tissue from a local recurrence in the femur. The receptors come from a man between 18 and 35 years old with osteosarcoma. The CDR3 runs from the conserved cysteine through the conserved F or W. The D gene is left open where the match is weak. Some rows have no size entry. The others give once, few or many, or a class for an expanded clone.

.	.	TRBV27	TRBJ2-7	CASSLLGGLAYEQYF	TGTGCCAGCAGTTTATTGGGCGGGTTAGCCTACGAGCAGTACTTC
.	TRBD1	TRBV18	TRBJ1-4	CASSPLPGQGAQTNEKLFF	TGTGCCAGCTCACCATTACCGGGACAGGGGGCGCAGACTAATGAAAAACTGTTTTTT
.	TRBD1	TRBV6-6	TRBJ1-3	CASRSGTGVGNTIYF	TGTGCCAGCAGGAGCGGGACAGGGGTTGGAAACACCATATATTTT
few	TRBD2	TRBV7-9	TRBJ2-1	CASSLEGTSYFF	TGTGCCAGCAGCTTAGAGGGGACTAGCTACTTCTTC
few	.	TRBV14	TRBJ2-1	CASSQQGYNEQFF	TGTGCCAGCAGCCAACAGGGCTACAATGAGCAGTTCTTC
large	TRBD1	TRBV30	TRBJ1-6	CAWSVSGDSYNSPLHF	TGTGCCTGGAGTGTATCAGGGGACAGTTATAATTCACCCCTCCACTTT
.	TRBD1	TRBV19	TRBJ1-1	CASSPRGGNTEAFF	TGTGCCAGTAGTCCCAGGGGGGGAAACACTGAAGCTTTCTTT
.	TRBD1	TRBV6-5	TRBJ1-2	CASSYDRAPYGYTF	TGTGCCAGCAGTTACGACAGGGCCCCCTATGGCTACACCTTC
.	TRBD2	TRBV6-4	TRBJ2-7	CASTPSGSPYSYEQYF	TGTGCCAGCACCCCTAGCGGGAGTCCTTACTCCTACGAGCAGTACTTC
.	TRBD1	TRBV10-3	TRBJ2-7	CAISESGQGGYEQYF	TGTGCCATCAGTGAGTCGGGACAGGGGGGTTACGAGCAGTACTTC
.	TRBD2	TRBV9	TRBJ2-1	CASSVPGLGMDEQFF	TGTGCCAGCAGCGTCCCCGGACTAGGTATGGATGAGCAGTTCTTC
.	.	TRBV4-1	TRBJ1-3	CASSRVNPELRSGNTIYF	TGCGCCAGCAGCCGAGTCAACCCCGAGCTACGCTCTGGAAACACCATATATTTT
.	.	TRBV29-1	TRBJ2-5	CSVVGRTFQETQYF	TGCAGCGTTGTAGGACGGACTTTTCAAGAGACCCAGTACTTC
.	.	TRBV12-2	TRBJ1-5	CASPHRGNYSNQPQHF	TGTGCCAGCCCCCACCGGGGGAACTATAGCAATCAGCCCCAGCATTTT
few	.	TRBV7-9	TRBJ1-5	CASSLAQGQPQHF	TGTGCCAGCAGCTTAGCGCAGGGTCAGCCCCAGCATTTT
.	.	TRBV10-3	TRBJ2-7	CAISESPVGADEQYF	TGTGCCATCAGTGAGTCGCCGGTAGGGGCGGACGAGCAGTACTTC
once	TRBD2	TRBV5-4	TRBJ2-7	CASSYSAASGSYEQYF	TGTGCCAGCAGCTACTCAGCTGCTAGCGGGAGCTACGAGCAGTACTTC
.	.	TRBV19	TRBJ1-1	CASSIPGISTEAFF	TGTGCCAGTAGTATCCCAGGGATTTCGACTGAAGCTTTCTTT
.	.	TRBV5-4	TRBJ1-2	CASSPPRGAYGYTF	TGTGCCAGCAGCCCGCCCCGGGGTGCCTATGGCTACACCTTC
.	.	TRBV27	TRBJ1-6	CASSFRHNNSPLHF	TGTGCCAGCAGTTTCAGGCACAATAATTCACCCCTCCACTTT
.	.	TRBV28	TRBJ2-1	CASSYRDRYNEQFF	TGTGCCAGCAGTTACAGGGATCGCTACAATGAGCAGTTCTTC
.	.	TRBV11-2	TRBJ1-2	CASSLDLLRGPYGYTF	TGTGCCAGCAGCTTAGATCTCTTACGGGGGCCCTATGGCTACACCTTC
.	.	TRBV30	TRBJ1-1	CAWSVLAGQGTEAFF	TGTGCCTGGAGTGTACTTGCAGGGCAGGGCACTGAAGCTTTCTTT
.	.	TRBV18	TRBJ2-7	CASSPRLGDSYEQYF	TGTGCCAGCTCACCTAGACTAGGGGATTCCTACGAGCAGTACTTC
.	.	TRBV6-9	TRBJ1-2	CASSGRDPWPYGYTF	TGTGCCAGCAGTGGAAGGGATCCATGGCCCTATGGCTACACCTTC
large	.	TRBV9	TRBJ2-1	CASSVLADEQFF	TGTGCCAGCAGCGTTTTGGCTGATGAGCAGTTCTTC
.	.	TRBV6-1	TRBJ2-7	CASWSGNEQYF	TGTGCCAGCTGGAGTGGGAACGAGCAGTACTTC
.	.	TRBV7-2	TRBJ2-7	CASSTRGSYEQYF	TGTGCCAGCAGTACGAGGGGCTCCTACGAGCAGTACTTC
few	TRBD1	TRBV7-9	TRBJ1-1	CASSPVGTGGADTEAFF	TGTGCCAGCAGCCCGGTAGGGACAGGGGGCGCGGACACTGAAGCTTTCTTT
once	.	TRBV6-1	TRBJ2-6	CASSEDSSGANVLTF	TGTGCCAGCAGTGAAGACAGCTCTGGGGCCAACGTCCTGACTTTC
.	TRBD2	TRBV15	TRBJ2-1	CATSRTLTGTSGARGFF	TGTGCCACCAGCAGAACCCTAACCGGGACTAGCGGGGCCCGGGGGTTCTTC
.	.	TRBV23-1	TRBJ2-4	CASSQGAKNIQYF	TGCGCCAGCAGTCAGGGGGCCAAAAACATTCAGTACTTC
.	.	TRBV7-9	TRBJ1-2	CASNIQGDYGYTF	TGTGCCAGCAATATTCAGGGTGACTATGGCTACACCTTC
.	.	TRBV28	TRBJ1-5	CASSLEGQQPQHF	TGTGCCAGCAGTTTAGAGGGGCAACAGCCCCAGCATTTT
.	TRBD2	TRBV5-1	TRBJ2-1	CASSLAGLAVYNEQFF	TGCGCCAGCAGCTTGGCAGGACTAGCGGTTTACAATGAGCAGTTCTTC
few	.	TRBV5-1	TRBJ1-3	CASSLGGARNTIYF	TGCGCCAGCAGCTTGGGAGGGGCCCGAAACACCATATATTTT
.	TRBD2	TRBV7-8	TRBJ2-4	CASSLVAGVAKNIQYF	TGTGCCAGCAGCTTAGTTGCGGGGGTAGCCAAAAACATTCAGTACTTC
.	.	TRBV2	TRBJ2-3	CASQLTYEHYF	TGTGCCAGCCAACTAACGTACGAGCACTATTTT
.	.	TRBV10-2	TRBJ2-7	CASLSSYEQYF	TGCGCCAGTTTATCGAGCTACGAGCAGTACTTC
.	.	TRBV14	TRBJ2-5	CASSQESGGGLETQYF	TGTGCCAGCAGCCAAGAATCAGGGGGGGGATTGGAGACCCAGTACTTC
.	.	TRBV7-6	TRBJ1-2	CASSSPAYGYTF	TGTGCCAGCAGCTCCCCCGCATATGGCTACACCTTC
.	TRBD1	TRBV5-1	TRBJ2-2	CASSLGHRGANTGELFF	TGCGCCAGCAGCTTGGGACACAGGGGGGCGAACACCGGGGAGCTGTTTTTT
.	.	TRBV30	TRBJ2-7	CAWQGGPYEQYF	TGTGCCTGGCAGGGTGGCCCCTACGAGCAGTACTTC
once	TRBD1	TRBV29-1	TRBJ1-4	CSVARTGSEKLFF	TGCAGCGTTGCTAGGACAGGGAGTGAAAAACTGTTTTTT
.	TRBD2	TRBV4-2	TRBJ2-1	CASSQEASGGYNEQFF	TGTGCCAGCAGCCAAGAGGCTAGCGGGGGGTACAATGAGCAGTTCTTC
few	TRBD2	TRBV2	TRBJ2-7	CASSTIAGGYEQYF	TGTGCCAGCAGTACCATAGCGGGGGGCTACGAGCAGTACTTC
.	.	TRBV2	TRBJ1-5	CASSVDRGHQPQHF	TGTGCCAGCAGCGTCGACAGAGGCCATCAGCCCCAGCATTTT
.	TRBD2	TRBV6-1	TRBJ2-1	CASSEGTSGSNEQFF	TGTGCCAGCAGTGAAGGGACTAGCGGGAGCAATGAGCAGTTCTTC
.	.	TRBV5-1	TRBJ2-7	CASSLGQVGSYEQYF	TGCGCCAGCAGCCTAGGACAAGTGGGCTCCTACGAGCAGTACTTC
.	.	TRBV19	TRBJ1-5	CASSIYVNQPQHF	TGTGCCAGTAGTATATATGTAAATCAGCCCCAGCATTTT
few	.	TRBV30	TRBJ2-7	CAWSPGRGPKYF	TGTGCCTGGTCCCCTGGTCGGGGGCCGAAGTACTTC
.	.	TRBV7-7	TRBJ1-3	CASSPISGNTIYF	TGTGCTAGCAGCCCTATCTCTGGAAACACCATATATTTT
.	.	TRBV10-1	TRBJ2-3	CASSGDDPSSTDTQYF	TGCGCCAGCAGTGGGGACGACCCTTCCTCCACAGATACGCAGTATTTT
.	TRBD2	TRBV5-1	TRBJ2-1	CASSLPPLSRGLAGTSSYNEQFF	TGCGCCAGCAGCTTGCCCCCACTGTCCCGTGGGTTAGCGGGTACAAGCTCCTACAATGAGCAGTTCTTC
.	.	TRBV5-4	TRBJ2-7	CASSSVSNEQYF	TGTGCCAGCAGCTCCGTTTCTAACGAGCAGTACTTC
.	TRBD1	TRBV6-1	TRBJ2-3	CASAKQGVDTQYF	TGTGCCAGCGCCAAACAGGGGGTAGATACGCAGTATTTT